This TCR beta chain was documented in a study of CD8 T cells in Susac syndrome (dated by TCRdb to the late 2010s). With regard to the full study: Among the sequenced Susac syndrome patients, 5 or 6 had clinically active disease and under 10 were in clinical remission. The study used repertoire sequencing to test whether antigen drove CD8+ T cell activation and differentiation in Susac syndrome. CD8+ T cell repertoire clonality was compared between about a dozen healthy donors, some 14 Susac syndrome patients and approximately 15 multiple sclerosis patients. At the time of blood withdrawal, Susac syndrome patients were either therapy-naive, taking corticosteroids (with some also receiving IVIg), or on IVIg alone.

High-throughput TCR beta sequencing profiled peripheral blood CD8+ and CD4+ T cells from healthy donors, Susac syndrome patients and multiple sclerosis patients. The Susac syndrome patients fulfilled recently defined diagnostic criteria for definite or probable disease. Bulk CD8+ and CD4+ T cells were purified magnetically by negative isolation, whereas CD8+ TEMRA cells were enriched by FACS. Blood was collected in EDTA tubes and processed within 24 hours, with PBMCs isolated through density gradient centrifugation. PBMCs intended for TCR sequencing were frozen in liquid nitrogen and were later thawed in a 37 degrees C water bath. Purity of sorted or isolated CD4+, CD8+ and CD8+ TEMRA cells was at least 90%. Regarding this clonotype: Its antigen is still unknown. No much larger clone exists at a distance of one base, and base qualities are not known.

RNA was extracted using the RNeasy kit, and roughly 0.5 to 1 microgram was reverse transcribed with random hexamers. The immunoSEQ multiplex PCR assay, covering 54 Vbeta and 13 Jbeta segments, was used to amplify TCR beta CDR3 regions. PCR amplification bias was corrected using a synthetic template baseline for primer optimization and computational correction. In the authors' own workflow: Reads were annotated to V, D and J genes according to IMGT and were analyzed with immunoSEQ Analyzer, with only productive sequences retained. Clonality was computed as one minus Shannon entropy normalized by log2 of the number of productive unique sequences. For each patient and control, public and private clones were evaluated within the 100 most prevalent clones. Clones were defined as Susac-specific when absent from the healthy and MS cohorts, from approximately 1,100 published viral clones and from other ImmuneACCESS disease sequences. TCRdb cleaned the public reads at Q25 with fastp, built clones with MiXCR and kept in-frame beta chains. All rows with the same CDR3 protein become a single entry with the most common DNA and genes. The V and J calls shown here were made by TCRdb, not taken from the authors' results. The sample includes around 150,000 distinct CDR3 sequences, with 85% to 95% observed a single time. The ten largest clonotypes hold under 0.2% of the sample.

The CDR3 spans 12 residues, from the cysteine through the phenylalanine. The kept DNA is CDR3 alone, 36 bases in frame from the first base. V drops 8 bases and J drops 2 bases, leaving 9 bases in between. The CDR1 and CDR2 encoded by the germline V gene are MGHDK and SYGVNS. Broad study findings and their caveats: In the total CD8+ and CD8+ TEMRA repertoires, roughly 15 and five Susac-specific public clones, respectively, were identified. The TCR sequencing and HLA analysis was acknowledged to have included a relatively small number of individuals. Clonal expansion was observed in Susac syndrome CD8+ repertoires, with the highest expansion in CD8+ TEMRA cells and greater expansion in clinically active than in remitting patients.

The sample consisted of CD8+ T cells from PBMCs. This TCR came from a human donor with Susac syndrome. The chain is encoded by TRBV25-1 joined to TRBJ2-5; the D call is possibly TRBD1 or TRBD2, each sharing 5 bases. The base sequence is TGTGCCAGCGGGGACCTTCAAGAGACCCAGTACTTC. The encoded protein is CASGDLQETQYF.